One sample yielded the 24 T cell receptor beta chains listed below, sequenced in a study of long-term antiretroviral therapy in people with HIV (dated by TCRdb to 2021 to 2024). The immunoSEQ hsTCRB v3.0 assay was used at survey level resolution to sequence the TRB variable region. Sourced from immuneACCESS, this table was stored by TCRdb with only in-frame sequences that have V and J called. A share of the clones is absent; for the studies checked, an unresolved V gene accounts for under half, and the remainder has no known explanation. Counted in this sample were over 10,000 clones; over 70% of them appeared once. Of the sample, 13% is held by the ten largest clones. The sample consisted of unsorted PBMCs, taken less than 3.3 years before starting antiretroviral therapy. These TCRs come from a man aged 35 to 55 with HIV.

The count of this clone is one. In DNA form, the CDR3 reads TGTGCCAGCAGCCAAGACTACAGGGTATACTATGAGCAGTTCTTC. Amino acids: CASSQDYRVYYEQFF. V gene TRBV4-2 combines with J gene TRBJ2-1; TRBD1 might be the D (6 bases). The CDR3 sequence is 15 residues long. V lost 0 bases, J lost 8 bases, and 14 bases lay in between. Per the germline V gene, CDR1 is LGHNA and CDR2 is YNFKEQ.

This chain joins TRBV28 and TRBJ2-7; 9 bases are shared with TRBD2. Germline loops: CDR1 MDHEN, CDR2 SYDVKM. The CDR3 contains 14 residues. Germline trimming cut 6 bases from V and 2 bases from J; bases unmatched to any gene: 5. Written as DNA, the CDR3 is TGTGCCAGCAGCCCGACTAGCGGCGCCTACGAGCAGTACTTC. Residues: CASSPTSGAYEQYF.

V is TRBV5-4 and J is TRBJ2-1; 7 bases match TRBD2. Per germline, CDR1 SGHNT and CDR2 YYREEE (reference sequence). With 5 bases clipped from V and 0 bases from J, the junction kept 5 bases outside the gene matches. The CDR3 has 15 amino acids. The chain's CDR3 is CASRPGLGSYNEQFF. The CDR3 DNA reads TGTGCCAGCAGGCCCGGACTAGGCTCCTACAATGAGCAGTTCTTC. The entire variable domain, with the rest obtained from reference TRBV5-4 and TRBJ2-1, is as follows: ETGVTQSPTHLIKTRGQQVTLRCSSQSGHNTVSWYQQALGQGPQFIFQYYREEENGRGNFPPRFSGLQFPNYSSELNVNALELDDSALYLCASRPGLGSYNEQFFGPGTRLTVL.

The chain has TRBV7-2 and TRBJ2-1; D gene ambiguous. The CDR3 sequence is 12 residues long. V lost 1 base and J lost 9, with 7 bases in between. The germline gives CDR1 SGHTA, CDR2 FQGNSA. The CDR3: CASSLDVGEQFF. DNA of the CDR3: TGTGCCAGCAGCTTAGACGTGGGTGAGCAGTTCTTC.

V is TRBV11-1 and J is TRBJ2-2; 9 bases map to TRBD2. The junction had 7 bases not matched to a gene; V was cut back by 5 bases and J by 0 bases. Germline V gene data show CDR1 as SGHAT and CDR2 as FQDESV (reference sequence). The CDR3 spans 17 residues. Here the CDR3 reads CASSRGSSGTNTGELFF. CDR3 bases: TGTGCCAGCAGCCGAGGGTCTAGCGGGACGAACACCGGGGAGCTGTTTTTT.

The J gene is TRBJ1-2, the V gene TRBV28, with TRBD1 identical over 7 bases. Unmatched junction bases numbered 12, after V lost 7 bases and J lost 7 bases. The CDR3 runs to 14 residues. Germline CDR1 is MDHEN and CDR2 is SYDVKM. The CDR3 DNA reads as TGTGCCAGCAACACCTATCAGGGGGTGAGTGGCTACACCTTC. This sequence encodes CASNTYQGVSGYTF.

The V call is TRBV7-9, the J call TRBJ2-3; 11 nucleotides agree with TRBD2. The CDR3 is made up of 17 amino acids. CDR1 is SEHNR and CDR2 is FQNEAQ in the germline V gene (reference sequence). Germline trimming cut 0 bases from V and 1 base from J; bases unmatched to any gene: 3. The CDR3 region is CASSLATSGIGTDTQYF. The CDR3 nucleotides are TGTGCCAGCAGCTTAGCGACTAGCGGGATTGGCACAGATACGCAGTATTTT.

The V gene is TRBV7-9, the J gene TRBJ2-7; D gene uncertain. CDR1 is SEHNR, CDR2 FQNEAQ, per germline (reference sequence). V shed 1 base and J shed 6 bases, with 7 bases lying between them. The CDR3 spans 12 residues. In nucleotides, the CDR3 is TGTGCCAGCAGCTTAGGGAAGCTCGAGCAGTACTTC. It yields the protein CASSLGKLEQYF.

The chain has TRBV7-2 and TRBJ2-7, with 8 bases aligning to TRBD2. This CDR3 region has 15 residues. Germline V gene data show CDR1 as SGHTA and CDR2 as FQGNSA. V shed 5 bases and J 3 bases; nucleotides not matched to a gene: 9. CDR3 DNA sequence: TGTGCCAGCAGCAAAGGAGCGGGAGTAATCTACGAGCAGTACTTC. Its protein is CASSKGAGVIYEQYF.

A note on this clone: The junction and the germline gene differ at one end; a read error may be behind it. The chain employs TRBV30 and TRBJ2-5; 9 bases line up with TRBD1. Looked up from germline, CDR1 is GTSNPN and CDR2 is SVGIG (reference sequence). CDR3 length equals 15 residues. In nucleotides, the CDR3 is TGTGCCTGGAGTCCGGGACAGGGAACGATGGAGATCCAGTACTTC. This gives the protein CAWSPGQGTMEIQYF. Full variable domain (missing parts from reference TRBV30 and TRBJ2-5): SQTIHQWPATLVQPVGSPLSLECTVEGTSNPNLYWYRQAAGRGLQLLFYSVGIGQISSEVPQNLSASRPQDRQFILSSKKLLLSDSGFYLCAWSPGQGTMEIQYFGPGTRLLVL.

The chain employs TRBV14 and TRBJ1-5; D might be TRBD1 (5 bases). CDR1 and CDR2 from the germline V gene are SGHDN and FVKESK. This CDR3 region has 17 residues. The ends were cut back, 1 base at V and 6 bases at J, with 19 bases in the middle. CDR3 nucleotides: TGTGCCAGCAGCCAAGGTCCTAAGGGGTTTTTGCTTCAGCCCCAGCATTTT. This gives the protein CASSQGPKGFLLQPQHF.

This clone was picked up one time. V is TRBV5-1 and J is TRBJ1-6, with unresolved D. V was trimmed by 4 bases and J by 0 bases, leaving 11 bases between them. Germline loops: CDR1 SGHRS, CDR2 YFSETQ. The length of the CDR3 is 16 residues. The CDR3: CASSRDWSSYNSPLHF. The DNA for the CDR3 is TGCGCCAGCAGCCGTGATTGGAGCTCCTATAATTCACCCCTCCACTTT. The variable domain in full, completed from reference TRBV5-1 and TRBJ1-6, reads KAGVTQTPRYLIKTRGQQVTLSCSPISGHRSVSWYQQTPGQGLQFLFEYFSETQRNKGNFPGRFSGRQFSNSRSEMNVSTLELGDSALYLCASSRDWSSYNSPLHFGNGTRLTVT.

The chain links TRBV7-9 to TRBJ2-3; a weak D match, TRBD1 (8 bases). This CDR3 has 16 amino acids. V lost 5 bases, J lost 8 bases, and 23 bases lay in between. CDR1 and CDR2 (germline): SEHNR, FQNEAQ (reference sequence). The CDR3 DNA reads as TGTGCCAGCAGCCTTGGACAGGGAGGGTCACAGACTACGCAGTATTTT. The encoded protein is CASSLGQGGSQTTQYF.

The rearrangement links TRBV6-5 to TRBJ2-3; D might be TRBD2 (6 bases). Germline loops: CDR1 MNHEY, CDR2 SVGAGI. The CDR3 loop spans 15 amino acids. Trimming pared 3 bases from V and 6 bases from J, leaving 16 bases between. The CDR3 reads CASSYTPDRGDTQYF. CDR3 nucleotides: TGTGCCAGCAGTTATACGCCGGACCGGGGGGATACGCAGTATTTT.

For the CDR3, the DNA is TGCGCCAGCAGCCAAGACAGGGGGATAAATCAGCCCCAGCATTTT. Its protein is CASSQDRGINQPQHF. The V and J genes are TRBV4-3 and TRBJ1-5, with 7 bases that match TRBD1. CDR1 is LGHNA, CDR2 YSLEER, per germline. V gave up 0 bases and J gave up 4 bases; unmatched junction bases: 3. The CDR3 is 15 amino acids.

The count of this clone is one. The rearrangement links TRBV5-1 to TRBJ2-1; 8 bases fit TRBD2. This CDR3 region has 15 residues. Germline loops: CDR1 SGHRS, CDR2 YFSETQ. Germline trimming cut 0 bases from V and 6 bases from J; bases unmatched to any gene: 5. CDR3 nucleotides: TGCGCCAGCAGCTTGGACCTCGGGACTAGCAATGAGCAGTTCTTC. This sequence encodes CASSLDLGTSNEQFF.

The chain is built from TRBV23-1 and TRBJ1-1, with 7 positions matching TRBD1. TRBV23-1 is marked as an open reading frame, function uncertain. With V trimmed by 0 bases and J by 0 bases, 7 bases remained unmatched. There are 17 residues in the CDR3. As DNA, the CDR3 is TGCGCCAGCAGTCAATCGTTAACAGGGGAAGTGAACACTGAAGCTTTCTTT. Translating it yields CASSQSLTGEVNTEAFF.

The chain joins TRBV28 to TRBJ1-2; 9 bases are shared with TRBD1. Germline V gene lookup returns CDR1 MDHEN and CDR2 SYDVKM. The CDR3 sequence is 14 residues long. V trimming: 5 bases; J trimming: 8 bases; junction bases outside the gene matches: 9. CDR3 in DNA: TGTGCCAGCAGTGTGATTACAGGGGGCCGGGGCTACACCTTC. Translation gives CASSVITGGRGYTF.

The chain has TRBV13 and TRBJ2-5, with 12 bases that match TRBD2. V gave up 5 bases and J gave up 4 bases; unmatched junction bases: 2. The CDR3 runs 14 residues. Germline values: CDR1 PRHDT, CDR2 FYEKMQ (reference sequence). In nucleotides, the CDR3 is TGTGCCAGCAGCCCGACTAGCGGGGGAGAGACCCAGTACTTC. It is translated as CASSPTSGGETQYF.

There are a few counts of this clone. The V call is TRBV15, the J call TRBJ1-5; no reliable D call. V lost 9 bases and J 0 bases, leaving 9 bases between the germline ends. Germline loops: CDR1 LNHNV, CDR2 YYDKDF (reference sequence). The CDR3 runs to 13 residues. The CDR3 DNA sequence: TGTGCCACTAAGGGAGGTAGCAATCAGCCCCAGCATTTT. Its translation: CATKGGSNQPQHF.

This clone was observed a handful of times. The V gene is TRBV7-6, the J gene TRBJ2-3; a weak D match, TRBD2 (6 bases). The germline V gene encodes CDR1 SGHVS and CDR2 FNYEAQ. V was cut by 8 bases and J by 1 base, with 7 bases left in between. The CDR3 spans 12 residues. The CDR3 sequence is CASSSGTDTQYF. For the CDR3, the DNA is TGTGCCAGCTCTAGCGGCACAGATACGCAGTATTTT.

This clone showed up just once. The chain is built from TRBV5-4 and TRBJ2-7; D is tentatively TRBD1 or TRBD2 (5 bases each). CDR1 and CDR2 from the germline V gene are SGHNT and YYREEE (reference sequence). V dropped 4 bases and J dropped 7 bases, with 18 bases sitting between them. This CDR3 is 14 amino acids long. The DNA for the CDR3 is TGTGCCAGCAGCCTCGAGGGGTCCAGGGAGGAGCAGTACTTC. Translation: CASSLEGSREEQYF. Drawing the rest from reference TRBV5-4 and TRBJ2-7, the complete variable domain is ETGVTQSPTHLIKTRGQQVTLRCSSQSGHNTVSWYQQALGQGPQFIFQYYREEENGRGNFPPRFSGLQFPNYSSELNVNALELDDSALYLCASSLEGSREEQYFGPGTRLTVT.

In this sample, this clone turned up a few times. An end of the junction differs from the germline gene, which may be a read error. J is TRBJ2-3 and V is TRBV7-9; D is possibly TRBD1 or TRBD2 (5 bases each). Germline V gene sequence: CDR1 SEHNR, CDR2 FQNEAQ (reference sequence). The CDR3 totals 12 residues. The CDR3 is CASSSSGTPSNF. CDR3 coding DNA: TGTGCCAGCAGCTCCTCCGGGACCCCCTCGAATTTT.

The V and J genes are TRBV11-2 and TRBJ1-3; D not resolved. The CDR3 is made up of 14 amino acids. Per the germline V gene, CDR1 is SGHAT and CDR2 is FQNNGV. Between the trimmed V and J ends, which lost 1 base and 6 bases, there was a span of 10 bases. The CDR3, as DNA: TGTGCCAGCAGCTTAGGGTTCGGGGAAAACACCATATATTTT. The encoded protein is CASSLGFGENTIYF.